This passage covers 30 T cell receptor beta chains from one sample sequenced in a study of lymphopenia after photon versus proton radiotherapy. Produced via immunoSEQ multiplex PCR; TCRdb's table is partial and in-frame only. The sample includes over 20,000 clones, 85% to 90% of them seen just once. The specimen comprised peripheral blood, sampled from a patient treated with proton-based radiotherapy. The source is a man older than 75 with esophageal cancer.

The chain has TRBV7-9 and TRBJ2-7; tentative D call: TRBD2 (6 bases). Trimming removed 5 bases from V and 3 bases from J, with 17 bases in between. Germline lookup yields CDR1 SEHNR and CDR2 FQNEAQ (reference sequence). The CDR3 sequence is 15 residues long. This chain's CDR3 is CASSPLASVYYEQYF. DNA for the CDR3: TGTGCCAGCAGCCCCCTGGCTAGCGTCTACTACGAGCAGTACTTC.

This chain joins TRBV5-1 and TRBJ2-3; no clear D gene. The CDR3 is 16 amino acids. Between the trimmed V and J ends, which lost 0 bases and 0 bases, there was a span of 11 bases. Germline V lookup: CDR1 SGHRS, CDR2 YFSETQ. CDR3 region: CASSLGGPWSTDTQYF. The CDR3, as DNA: TGCGCCAGCAGCTTGGGAGGTCCTTGGAGCACAGATACGCAGTATTTT.

This rearrangement joins TRBV5-4 to TRBJ2-5; D might be TRBD1 or TRBD2, each matching 5 bases. The V and J ends lost 1 base and 1 base respectively, with 8 bases between them. The CDR3 length is 14 residues. The germline V gene encodes CDR1 SGHNT and CDR2 YYREEE (reference sequence). The CDR3 nucleotides are TGTGCCAGCAGCTTGCTGGGGACCCAAGAGACCCAGTACTTC. This sequence encodes CASSLLGTQETQYF.

The rearrangement uses TRBV19 and TRBJ2-6; no firm D call. Trimming took 7 bases from V and 0 from J, leaving 13 bases between them. The CDR3 is 16 amino acids. Germline V CDR1 and CDR2: LNHDA, SQIVND (reference sequence). As DNA, the CDR3 is TGTGCCAGTACACCTTCTGTCGTCTCTGGGGCCAACGTCCTGACTTTC. This codes for CASTPSVVSGANVLTF.

The rearrangement joins TRBV10-3 to TRBJ1-1; D remains ambiguous. This CDR3 spans 11 amino acids. CDR1 is ENHRY and CDR2 is SYGVKD in the germline V gene. Trimming cost V 11 bases and J 0 bases, with 7 bases left between them. The chain's CDR3 is CAAGMNTEAFF. The CDR3 region has the DNA TGTGCCGCGGGCATGAACACTGAAGCTTTCTTT.

The V call is TRBV7-9, the J call TRBJ2-3; possible D gene TRBD1, 5 bases. This CDR3 comprises 13 residues. Trimming took off 5 bases at V and 7 bases at J, with 13 bases between the two ends. Germline CDR1 and CDR2: SEHNR and FQNEAQ (reference sequence). The CDR3 spells CASSPTDKYTQYF. CDR3 bases: TGTGCCAGCAGCCCGACGGACAAATATACGCAGTATTTT. Based on the CDR3 plus reference TRBV7-9 and TRBJ2-3, the full variable domain is DTGVSQNPRHKITKRGQNVTFRCDPISEHNRLYWYRQTLGQGPEFLTYFQNEAQLEKSRLLSDRFSAERPKGSFSTLEIQRTEQGDSAMYLCASSPTDKYTQYFGPGTRLTVL.

This chain links TRBV27 with TRBJ1-1, with TRBD1 matching 11 bases. Germline lookup yields CDR1 MNHEY and CDR2 SMNVEV (reference sequence). J gave up 8 bases and V 4 bases, and 12 bases lay outside the gene matches. This CDR3 spans 16 amino acids. The DNA for the CDR3 is TGTGCCAGCAGTTCCCACCCCGGGACAGGGGGGGTGGAAGCTTTCTTT. Its protein product is CASSSHPGTGGVEAFF.

CDR3 protein: CASSLIGHAESPLHF. CDR3 nucleotides: TGTGCCAGCAGCTTAATTGGCCACGCCGAATCACCCCTCCACTTT. The chain joins TRBV7-3 to TRBJ1-6; no reliable D call. CDR3 length: 15 residues. Germline V lookup: CDR1 SGHTA, CDR2 FQGTGA. Trimming left V 1 base short and J 10 bases short, with 14 bases between.

This chain connects TRBV7-9 to TRBJ2-7; TRBD1 matches 7 bases. There are 14 residues in the CDR3. V was clipped by 3 bases and J by 6 bases; unmatched bases: 8. Per the germline V gene, CDR1 is SEHNR and CDR2 is FQNEAQ (reference sequence). The CDR3 region has the DNA TGTGCCAGCAGCTTTCGGCAGGGGGATCGCGAGCAGTACTTC. This encodes CASSFRQGDREQYF.

V usage is TRBV5-1 and J usage is TRBJ1-2; D gene ambiguous. The V end was cut by 0 bases, the J end by 0 bases, with 6 bases between. The V gene's germline CDR1 is SGHRS and CDR2 YFSETQ. This CDR3 has 14 residues. The CDR3 loop reads CASSLDSPNYGYTF. CDR3 DNA: TGCGCCAGCAGCTTGGACAGTCCTAACTATGGCTACACCTTC.

J is TRBJ2-7 and V is TRBV20-1; no clear D gene. Between the trimmed V and J ends, which lost 1 base and 3 bases, there was a span of 4 bases. The CDR3 spans 11 residues. Germline lookup yields CDR1 DFQATT and CDR2 SNEGSKA (reference sequence). CDR3 nucleotide sequence: TGCAGTGCTAGAGGGGGCTACGAGCAGTACTTC. Protein product: CSARGGYEQYF.

This clone was counted a single time. This chain uses TRBV9 with TRBJ1-3, with TRBD1 identical over 9 bases. Germline lookup yields CDR1 SGDLS and CDR2 YYNGEE. The CDR3 is made up of 15 amino acids. V lost 2 bases and J lost 9; bases outside the gene matches: 9. The CDR3 sequence is CASSVGTGRASTIYF. The CDR3 bases are TGTGCCAGCAGCGTCGGGACAGGGCGCGCTAGCACCATATATTTT.

The CDR3 nucleotides read TGTGCCTGTTCTGTCCGGGACAGGGGGCCCCCAGATACGCAGTATTTT. Translated: CACSVRDRGPPDTQYF. The J gene is TRBJ2-3, the V gene TRBV30; 12 positions match TRBD1. The germline CDR1 and CDR2 sequences are GTSNPN and SVGIG (reference sequence). CDR3 length equals 16 residues. J was trimmed by 4 bases and V by 6 bases; bases with no gene match: 11. Combining the CDR3 with reference TRBV30 and TRBJ2-3 gives the whole variable domain SQTIHQWPATLVQPVGSPLSLECTVEGTSNPNLYWYRQAAGRGLQLLFYSVGIGQISSEVPQNLSASRPQDRQFILSSKKLLLSDSGFYLCACSVRDRGPPDTQYFGPGTRLTVL.

The rearrangement joins TRBV5-4 to TRBJ2-5, with 16 bases lining up with TRBD2. Per the germline V gene, CDR1 is SGHNT and CDR2 is YYREEE (reference sequence). V gave up 4 bases and J gave up 2 bases; unmatched junction bases: 5. The CDR3 has 17 amino acids. This chain's CDR3 is CASSRGTSGGGQETQYF. As DNA, the CDR3 is TGTGCCAGCAGCCGCGGGACTAGCGGGGGGGGGCAAGAGACCCAGTACTTC.

The chain couples TRBV11-2 to TRBJ2-1; no firm D call. Trimming stripped 1 base from V and 3 bases from J, with 10 bases between. The germline CDR1 and CDR2 sequences are SGHAT and FQNNGV. The CDR3 is made up of 15 amino acids. CDR3: CASSLGGFYYNEQFF. CDR3 nucleotide sequence: TGTGCCAGCAGCTTAGGTGGGTTCTACTACAATGAGCAGTTCTTC.

As DNA, the CDR3 is TGTGCCAGCTCACAGACTCCTTACAATGAGCAGTTCTTC. As protein: CASSQTPYNEQFF. The genes are TRBV18 and TRBJ2-1; D is unclear. The CDR3 sequence is 13 residues long. The germline V and J ends were trimmed by 4 bases and 4 bases, with 8 bases remaining between them. From germline, CDR1 is KGHSH and CDR2 LQKENI.

The rearrangement uses TRBV30 and TRBJ2-1; D is ambiguous. CDR1 and CDR2 (germline): GTSNPN, SVGIG (reference sequence). The ends were cut back, 3 bases at V and 7 bases at J, with 7 bases in the middle. The length of the CDR3 is 11 residues. The CDR3 DNA sequence: TGTGCCTGGAGCATCAATAATGAGCAGTTCTTC. This codes for CAWSINNEQFF.

This clone was detected a few times. The V call is TRBV4-1, the J call TRBJ1-5; D gene unclear. The CDR3 runs to 14 residues. Trimming shortened V by 5 bases and J by 6 bases, and 14 bases separated the two germline ends. Germline V gene sequence: CDR1 MGHRA, CDR2 YSYEKL. CDR3 nucleotide sequence: TGCGCCAGCAGCTCACCTGGAAGTTCTCAGCCCCAGCATTTT. This encodes CASSSPGSSQPQHF.

This chain uses TRBV5-1 with TRBJ2-3; TRBD2 might be the D (5 bases). This CDR3 region has 14 residues. V gave up 4 bases and J gave up 4 bases, with 13 bases separating them. CDR1 SGHRS and CDR2 YFSETQ come from the germline V gene. The CDR3 DNA sequence: TGCGCCAGCAGCACGTCGGACTCTTCAGATACGCAGTATTTT. Protein: CASSTSDSSDTQYF.

DNA of the CDR3: TGTGCCAGCAGTTCACCGGGACACAAGGTGGACTACGAGCAGTACTTC. Its translation: CASSSPGHKVDYEQYF. This chain connects TRBV6-5 to TRBJ2-7, with D maybe TRBD1 (6 bases). The CDR3 loop spans 16 amino acids. The V and J ends lost 4 bases and 3 bases respectively, with 19 bases between them. The germline V gene has CDR1 MNHEY and CDR2 SVGAGI.

V and J are TRBV30 and TRBJ2-1, with a possible D match to TRBD2 (5 bases). V was pared by 6 bases and J by 1 base, with 19 bases between. CDR1 is GTSNPN and CDR2 is SVGIG in the germline V gene (reference sequence). The CDR3 spans 16 residues. The CDR3 DNA follows: TGTGCCTGCCCCCGAGCGGAGGCGTGTTCCTACAATGAGCAGTTCTTC. It codes for CACPRAEACSYNEQFF.

The rearrangement uses TRBV5-1 and TRBJ2-3, with D perhaps matching TRBD1 or TRBD2 (5 bases each). Germline CDR1 and CDR2: SGHRS and YFSETQ. The CDR3 spans 16 residues. V lost 0 bases and J 0 bases, leaving 11 bases between the germline ends. In nucleotides, the CDR3 is TGCGCCAGCAGCTTGGTCGGGGACCCGAGCACAGATACGCAGTATTTT. This gives the protein CASSLVGDPSTDTQYF.

The chain is built from TRBV7-9 and TRBJ2-2, with D possibly matching TRBD1 (6 bases). The V and J ends lost 5 bases and 1 base respectively, with 17 bases between them. The germline CDR1 and CDR2 sequences are SEHNR and FQNEAQ (reference sequence). There are 17 residues in the CDR3. CDR3 region: CASSASRADRNTGELFF. The CDR3 DNA is TGTGCCAGCAGCGCGAGTCGAGCGGACAGGAACACCGGGGAGCTGTTTTTT.

This chain joins TRBV2 and TRBJ2-7; possible D gene TRBD1, 6 bases. The CDR3 has 15 amino acids. Trimming removed 5 bases from V and 2 bases from J, with 16 bases in between. Germline V CDR1 and CDR2: SNHLY, FYNNEI. In nucleotides, the CDR3 is TGTGCCAGCAGTTCCCGAGGACAGTTGGCCTACGAGCAGTACTTC. This encodes CASSSRGQLAYEQYF.

CDR3 sequence: CASTMGGLNTEAFF. In DNA form, the CDR3 reads TGTGCCAGCACCATGGGGGGACTAAACACTGAAGCTTTCTTT. The chain couples TRBV7-6 to TRBJ1-1, with a weak D call TRBD1 (5 bases). The CDR3 is 14 amino acids. In germline, CDR1 is SGHVS, CDR2 FNYEAQ. V was shortened by 7 bases and J by 2 bases, with 14 bases between the two germline ends.

The rearrangement joins TRBV9 to TRBJ1-4, with D uncertain. This CDR3 spans 14 amino acids. The germline CDR1 and CDR2 sequences are SGDLS and YYNGEE. Trimming removed 1 base at V and 8 bases at J, with 12 bases between. CDR3 residues: CASSVQPNGEKLFF. CDR3 DNA: TGTGCCAGCAGCGTACAGCCGAACGGGGAAAAACTGTTTTTT.

The rearrangement joins TRBV5-1 to TRBJ2-3; D possibly corresponds to TRBD2 (7 bases). V was trimmed by 0 bases and J by 3 bases, leaving 8 bases between them. CDR1 and CDR2 from the germline V gene are SGHRS and YFSETQ. This CDR3 comprises 14 residues. The CDR3 here is CASSLEGGTDTQYF. In DNA, the CDR3 is TGCGCCAGCAGCTTGGAGGGGGGGACAGATACGCAGTATTTT.

The gene calls are TRBV14 and TRBJ2-7; 7 positions match TRBD1. The V segment lost 6 bases and the J segment 4 bases; nucleotides outside the gene matches: 12. This CDR3 region has 15 residues. In germline, CDR1 is SGHDN, CDR2 FVKESK. CDR3 DNA: TGTGCCAGCAGTACAGGGGCCTCGATACCTTACGAGCAGTACTTC. Its protein is CASSTGASIPYEQYF.

The chain has TRBV6-5 and TRBJ2-7; 7 bases match TRBD1. CDR1 is MNHEY, CDR2 SVGAGI, per germline. CDR3 size: 14 residues. J was trimmed by 2 bases and V by 6 bases; bases with no gene match: 7. The DNA of the CDR3 is TGTGCCAGCAGGTCCGACAGGGCCACCTACGAGCAGTACTTC. Encoded protein: CASRSDRATYEQYF.

The chain combines TRBV7-2 with TRBJ1-1; D call uncertain. Trimming took 8 bases from V and 11 from J, leaving 15 bases between them. This CDR3 contains 11 residues. Germline V gene lookup returns CDR1 SGHTA and CDR2 FQGNSA. The CDR3 spells CASSGGINAFF. The CDR3 DNA follows: TGTGCCAGCTCTGGAGGGATTAACGCTTTCTTT.